This TCR beta chain was found in a study of blood T cells in healthy people across ages. Notes on this clonotype: Antigen specificity is unknown.

Each sample had at least 6 million PBMCs isolated. A second PCR of roughly 7 to 11 cycles used a sample-barcoded 5' primer and a J-beta primer mix. From the 5' RACE reads, TCRdb called clonotypes with MiXCR, one entry per CDR3 protein. The table records over a million distinct CDR3 sequences, approximately 40% of them present only once. Study-wide results and limits: With unsorted PBMCs, a conclusive comparison of naive versus antigen-experienced cells was not possible. Strong correlation was found linking TCR beta diversity to naive T cell percentage.

Sequencing was carried out using blood. The receptor comes from a woman aged 18-29 years in good health.

Here the CDR3 DNA reads TGTGCCAGCAGCTCTGGCGGGACGACCTACTACAATGAGCAGTTCTTC. Its translation is CASSSGGTTYYNEQFF. The chain is built from TRBV11-3 and TRBJ2-1, with a tentative D call TRBD2 (6 bases). V was cut by 4 bases and J by 3 bases, with 16 bases left in between. There are 16 residues in the CDR3. CDR1 is SGHNT, CDR2 YENEEA, per germline.